The 19 T cell receptor beta chains presented below share a single source sample, sequenced in a study of Graves' ophthalmopathy and Graves' hyperthyroidism (dated by TCRdb to 2016 to 2019). TCRdb names Illumina HiSeq 2000 as the instrument used. For repertoire sequencing, the TCR beta CDR3 regions were amplified from RNA transcripts. A first-round RT-PCR used HTBI primers with the Qiagen OneStep RT-PCR kit, followed by a second-round multiplex PCR, size selection and purification. The public reads were quality trimmed at Q25 with fastp and then assembled into clones with MiXCR by TCRdb, keeping productive beta chains. Every entry covers one CDR3 protein and lists the most common genes and DNA from its rows. The table for this sample lists hundreds of thousands of distinct CDR3 sequences; 20% to 25% of them were counted only once. The biggest ten clones account for approximately 7% of the sample.

Sequencing was performed on peripheral blood. The receptors were gathered from a woman aged 18-29 years with stable Graves' hyperthyroidism. Some clones in this sample may be carry-over from other donors' samples. Donor details come from another sample of the same person, matched by shared clones.

This clonotype showed up many times. The chain is built from TRBV30 and TRBJ1-1, with D possibly TRBD1 on 5 matching bases. Trimming shortened V by 7 bases and J by 7 bases, and 22 bases separated the two germline ends. Germline V lookup: CDR1 GTSNPN, CDR2 SVGIG (reference sequence). CDR3 size: 14 residues. The CDR3 sequence: CASTLRGIGGEAFF. The CDR3 DNA sequence: TGTGCCTCAACACTACGAGGGATTGGGGGTGAAGCTTTCTTT.

This clonotype is a singleton in its sample. The chain is built from TRBV30 and TRBJ2-7; D tentatively reads TRBD1 or TRBD2 (5 bases each). The germline V and J ends were trimmed by 2 bases and 6 bases, with 8 bases remaining between them. The CDR3 sequence is 11 residues long. Germline CDR1 is GTSNPN and CDR2 is SVGIG (reference sequence). The CDR3 coding sequence is TGTGCCTGGAGTCGGGACGGCGAGCAGTACTTC. Translating it yields CAWSRDGEQYF. The variable domain in full, with the rest retrieved from reference TRBV30 and TRBJ2-7, is SQTIHQWPATLVQPVGSPLSLECTVEGTSNPNLYWYRQAAGRGLQLLFYSVGIGQISSEVPQNLSASRPQDRQFILSSKKLLLSDSGFYLCAWSRDGEQYFGPGTRLTVT.

This clonotype was found many times. The chain joins TRBV11-2 to TRBJ2-5; TRBD2 might be the D (6 bases). The germline CDR1 and CDR2 sequences are SGHAT and FQNNGV. The CDR3 has 15 residues. V lost 6 bases and J 5 bases, leaving 19 bases between the germline ends. The CDR3 loop reads CASRDPGTPGETQYF. In DNA form, the CDR3 reads TGTGCCAGCAGGGACCCCGGGACTCCTGGCGAGACCCAGTACTTC.

This clonotype was seen at least ten times. This sequence joins TRBV29-1 and TRBJ1-5; perhaps TRBD1 as D (5 bases). The germline CDR1 and CDR2 sequences are SQVTM and ANQGSEA. The CDR3 contains 14 residues. Trimming left V 6 bases short and J 0 bases short, with 12 bases between. Written as DNA, the CDR3 is TGCAGCGTAAGGGACCTCAATAGCAATCAGCCCCAGCATTTT. Its protein is CSVRDLNSNQPQHF.

This clonotype was detected a few times. The chain has TRBV24-1 and TRBJ1-2, with D uncertain. Trimming removed 3 bases from V and 2 bases from J, with 6 bases in between. This CDR3 spans 13 amino acids. Germline V gene sequence: CDR1 KGHDR, CDR2 SFDVKD. This CDR3 reads CATSDVVNYGYTF. The CDR3 region has the DNA TGTGCCACCAGTGATGTTGTGAACTATGGCTACACCTTC.

The chain has TRBV9 and TRBJ1-4; no clear D. The V end lost 1 base, the J end lost 0 bases, and 4 bases lay between the germline ends. The germline CDR1 and CDR2 sequences are SGDLS and YYNGEE. CDR3 size: 14 residues. The CDR3 protein is CASSVTATNEKLFF. CDR3 in DNA: TGTGCCAGCAGCGTAACAGCAACTAATGAAAAACTGTTTTTT.

The chain employs TRBV7-3 and TRBJ2-2; D may be TRBD2 (5 bases). This CDR3 spans 13 amino acids. Germline CDR1 SGHTA, CDR2 FQGTGA. The V end lost 8 bases, the J end lost 5 bases, and 12 bases lay between the germline ends. CDR3 sequence: CASADRGTGELFF. CDR3 DNA sequence: TGTGCCAGCGCCGATCGGGGAACCGGGGAGCTGTTTTTT. The full variable domain, completed using reference TRBV7-3 and TRBJ2-2, is GAGVSQTPSNKVTEKGKYVELRCDPISGHTALYWYRQSLGQGPEFLIYFQGTGAADDSGLPNDRFFAVRPEGSVSTLKIQRTERGDSAVYLCASADRGTGELFFGEGSRLTVL.

This clonotype was detected ten times or more. This chain uses TRBV7-2 with TRBJ2-7; possibly TRBD2 for D (5 bases). Trimming cost V 4 bases and J 0 bases, with 7 bases left between them. This CDR3 has 13 residues. Germline V gene lookup returns CDR1 SGHTA and CDR2 FQGNSA. The CDR3 loop reads CASSSGFSYEQYF. Written as DNA, the CDR3 is TGTGCCAGCAGCTCGGGGTTCTCCTACGAGCAGTACTTC.

Points on this clonotype: A read error may be the cause here, since a much bigger clone is one base away. V and J are TRBV6-5 and TRBJ1-5; D not certain. Germline CDR1 is MNHEY and CDR2 is SVGAGI. The V end was cut by 2 bases, the J end by 3 bases, with 5 bases between. This CDR3 is 13 amino acids long. The CDR3 region is CASSYGDNQPQHF. The DNA for the CDR3 is TGTGCCAGCAGTTACGGGGACAATCAGCCCCAGCATTTT.

This clonotype was seen repeatedly, ten times or more. This chain links TRBV6-5 with TRBJ1-2, with D maybe TRBD1 (5 bases). This CDR3 comprises 14 residues. Germline lookup yields CDR1 MNHEY and CDR2 SVGAGI. Between the trimmed V and J ends, which lost 2 bases and 4 bases, there was a span of 11 bases. The CDR3 is CASSYPDTLYGYTF. The DNA for the CDR3 is TGTGCCAGCAGTTACCCGGACACTCTCTATGGCTACACCTTC.

In its sample, this clonotype was seen a few times. The chain is built from TRBV12-3 or TRBV12-4 and TRBJ2-5; 13 bases fit TRBD2. Trimming at V came to 8 bases and at J to 4 bases, leaving 7 bases not matched to a gene. The CDR3 contains 15 residues. For the CDR3, the DNA is TGTGCCAGCTTCGGACTAGCGGGGGCTGGAGAGACCCAGTACTTC. Protein: CASFGLAGAGETQYF.

Ten or more counts support this clonotype. This rearrangement joins TRBV12-5 to TRBJ1-1, with D perhaps matching TRBD1 (6 bases). The germline gives CDR1 LGHNT, CDR2 FRNRAP. This CDR3 has 11 amino acids. Trimming stripped 9 bases from V and 6 bases from J, with 11 bases between. CDR3 sequence reads: CASKQGAEAFF. CDR3 DNA: TGTGCTAGCAAACAGGGAGCTGAAGCTTTCTTT. Variable domain in full (rest from reference TRBV12-5 and TRBJ1-1): DARVTQTPRHKVTEMGQEVTMRCQPILGHNTVFWYRQTMMQGLELLAYFRNRAPLDDSGMPKDRFSAEMPDATLATLKIQPSEPRDSAVYFCASKQGAEAFFGQGTRLTVV.

This clonotype has more than one count but fewer than ten. The rearrangement links TRBV7-9 to TRBJ2-7; D is ambiguous. Trimming took 4 bases from V and 4 from J, leaving 11 bases between them. The CDR3 spans 13 residues. Per germline, CDR1 SEHNR and CDR2 FQNEAQ (reference sequence). The CDR3 sequence is CASSSPHGYEQYF. CDR3 nucleotides: TGTGCCAGCAGCTCCCCCCATGGATACGAGCAGTACTTC.

The sample holds many counts of this clonotype. V gene TRBV18 combines with J gene TRBJ2-5; D unclear. With 0 bases removed from V and 7 bases from J, the gap between germline ends came to 6 bases. CDR1 is KGHSH and CDR2 is LQKENI in the germline V gene. The CDR3 is 12 amino acids. This CDR3 is CASSPPTGTQYF. CDR3 bases: TGTGCCAGCTCACCACCGACGGGGACCCAGTACTTC.

This clonotype was detected ten times or more. The chain employs TRBV11-2 and TRBJ2-7; TRBD2 matches 7 bases. The V gene's germline CDR1 is SGHAT and CDR2 FQNNGV. V dropped 6 bases and J dropped 0; count of bases not matched to a gene: 5. This CDR3 is built from 14 residues. The DNA for the CDR3 is TGTGCCAGCAGAGTCAGCGGGACCTCCTACGAGCAGTACTTC. Protein sequence: CASRVSGTSYEQYF.

This clonotype was recorded at least ten times. The J gene is TRBJ1-2, the V gene TRBV7-9, with D unclear. The CDR3 sequence is 13 residues long. With 3 bases removed from V and 2 bases from J, the gap between germline ends came to 7 bases. In germline, CDR1 is SEHNR, CDR2 FQNEAQ (reference sequence). The CDR3: CASSFGNNYGYTF. CDR3 DNA sequence: TGTGCCAGCAGCTTCGGAAACAACTATGGCTACACCTTC.

This clonotype occurred many times. J is TRBJ1-5 and V is TRBV7-8; 8 bases are a match to TRBD1. V lost 1 base, J lost 3 bases, and 8 bases stayed unmatched. CDR1 and CDR2 from the germline V gene are SGHVS and FQNEAQ. This CDR3 has 17 amino acids. For the CDR3, the DNA is TGTGCCAGCAGCTTAGTGTACAGGGGGGAGGACAATCAGCCCCAGCATTTT. Translating gives CASSLVYRGEDNQPQHF.

The chain combines TRBV28 with TRBJ2-7; TRBD2 matches at 7 bases. Germline lookup yields CDR1 MDHEN and CDR2 SYDVKM. The V segment lost 6 bases and the J segment 2 bases; nucleotides outside the gene matches: 13. This CDR3 is built from 16 residues. The DNA of the CDR3 is TGTGCCAGCAGCCCCAGTGGCGGTGGGAGGGCCTACGAGCAGTACTTC. This gives the protein CASSPSGGGRAYEQYF.

The chain employs TRBV6-2 or TRBV6-3 and TRBJ2-5; D uncertain. V lost 3 bases and J 5 bases, leaving 16 bases between the germline ends. The CDR3 covers 15 residues. From germline, CDR1 is MNHEY and CDR2 SVGEGT. The chain's CDR3 is CASSYGRLDGETQYF. The CDR3 DNA reads as TGTGCCAGCAGTTATGGCAGGCTAGACGGGGAGACCCAGTACTTC.